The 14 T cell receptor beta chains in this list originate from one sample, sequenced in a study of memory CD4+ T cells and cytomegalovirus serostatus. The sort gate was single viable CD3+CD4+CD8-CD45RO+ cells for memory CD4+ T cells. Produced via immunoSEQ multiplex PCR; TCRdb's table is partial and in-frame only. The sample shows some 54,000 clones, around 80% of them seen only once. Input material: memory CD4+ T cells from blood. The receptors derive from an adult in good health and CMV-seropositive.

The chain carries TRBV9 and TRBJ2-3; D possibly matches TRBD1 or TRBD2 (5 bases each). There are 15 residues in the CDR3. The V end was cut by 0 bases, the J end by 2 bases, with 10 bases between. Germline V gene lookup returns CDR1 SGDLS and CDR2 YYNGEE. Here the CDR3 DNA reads TGTGCCAGCAGCGTAGGTCCCGGGACCACAGATACGCAGTATTTT. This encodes CASSVGPGTTDTQYF. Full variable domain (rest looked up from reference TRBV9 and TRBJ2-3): DSGVTQTPKHLITATGQRVTLRCSPRSGDLSVYWYQQSLDQGLQFLIQYYNGEERAKGNILERFSAQQFPDLHSELNLSSLELGDSALYFCASSVGPGTTDTQYFGPGTRLTVL.

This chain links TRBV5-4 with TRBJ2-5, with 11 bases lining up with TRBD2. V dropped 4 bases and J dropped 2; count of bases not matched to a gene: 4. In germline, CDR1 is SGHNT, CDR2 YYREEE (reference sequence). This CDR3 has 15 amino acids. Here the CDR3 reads CASSGGTSGQETQYF. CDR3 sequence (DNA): TGTGCCAGCAGCGGGGGGACTAGCGGTCAAGAGACCCAGTACTTC.

CDR3: CASSLIGGGGAVDEQYF. CDR3 coding DNA: TGTGCCAGCAGCTTGATTGGGGGCGGGGGGGCCGTGGACGAGCAGTACTTC. The chain uses TRBV5-6 and TRBJ2-7, with 9 bases identical to TRBD2. V lost 1 base and J lost 5; bases outside the gene matches: 13. This CDR3 is 17 amino acids long. In germline, CDR1 is SGHDT, CDR2 YYEEEE.

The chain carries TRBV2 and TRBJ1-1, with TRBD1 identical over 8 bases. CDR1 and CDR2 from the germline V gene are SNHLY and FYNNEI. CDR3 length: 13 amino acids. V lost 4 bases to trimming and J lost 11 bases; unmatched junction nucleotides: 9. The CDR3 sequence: CASSVLTGEDAFF. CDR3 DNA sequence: TGTGCCAGCAGTGTTCTGACAGGGGAGGATGCTTTCTTT.

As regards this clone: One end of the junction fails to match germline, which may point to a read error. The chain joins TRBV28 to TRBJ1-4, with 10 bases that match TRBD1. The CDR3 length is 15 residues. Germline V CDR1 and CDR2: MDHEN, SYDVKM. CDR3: CASSLGQGRSRELLF. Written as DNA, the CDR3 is TGTGCCAGCAGTTTGGGACAGGGGCGTTCGAGGGAACTGCTTTTT.

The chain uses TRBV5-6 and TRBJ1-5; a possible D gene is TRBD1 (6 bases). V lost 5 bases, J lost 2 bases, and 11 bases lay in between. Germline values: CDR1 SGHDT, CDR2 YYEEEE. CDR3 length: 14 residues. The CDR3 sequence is CASSPGVGNQPQHF. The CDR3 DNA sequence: TGTGCCAGCAGTCCAGGGGTAGGCAATCAGCCCCAGCATTTT.

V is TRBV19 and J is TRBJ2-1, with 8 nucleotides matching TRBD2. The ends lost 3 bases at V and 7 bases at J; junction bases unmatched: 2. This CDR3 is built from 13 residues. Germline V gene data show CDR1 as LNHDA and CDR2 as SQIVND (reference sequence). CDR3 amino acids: CASSIERGNEQFF. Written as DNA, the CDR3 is TGTGCCAGTAGTATCGAGCGGGGGAATGAGCAGTTCTTC. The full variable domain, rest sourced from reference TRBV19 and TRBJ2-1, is DGGITQSPKYLFRKEGQNVTLSCEQNLNHDAMYWYRQDPGQGLRLIYYSQIVNDFQKGDIAEGYSVSREKKESFPLTVTSAQKNPTAFYLCASSIERGNEQFFGPGTRLTVL.

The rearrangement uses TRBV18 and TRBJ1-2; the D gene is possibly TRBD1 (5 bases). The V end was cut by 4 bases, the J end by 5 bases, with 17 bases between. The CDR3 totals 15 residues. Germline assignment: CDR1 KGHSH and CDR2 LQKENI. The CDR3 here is CASSRPGTEDYGYTF. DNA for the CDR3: TGTGCCAGCTCACGACCGGGGACGGAGGATTATGGCTACACCTTC. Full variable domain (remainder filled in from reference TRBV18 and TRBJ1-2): NAGVMQNPRHLVRRRGQEARLRCSPMKGHSHVYWYRQLPEEGLKFMVYLQKENIIDESGMPKERFSAEFPKEGPSILRIQQVVRGDSAAYFCASSRPGTEDYGYTFGSGTRLTVV.

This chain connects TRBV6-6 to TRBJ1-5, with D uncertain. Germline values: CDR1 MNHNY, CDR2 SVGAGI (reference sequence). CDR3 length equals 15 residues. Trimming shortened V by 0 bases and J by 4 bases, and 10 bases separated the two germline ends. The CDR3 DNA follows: TGTGCCAGCAGTTACTCTGCGCAGACGAATCAGCCCCAGCATTTT. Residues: CASSYSAQTNQPQHF.

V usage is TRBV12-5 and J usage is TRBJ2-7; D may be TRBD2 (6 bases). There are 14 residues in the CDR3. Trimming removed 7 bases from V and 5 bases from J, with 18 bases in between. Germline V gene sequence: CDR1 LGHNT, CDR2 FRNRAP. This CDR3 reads CASVKDYPGHEQYF. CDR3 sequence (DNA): TGTGCTAGTGTCAAGGACTATCCTGGGCACGAGCAGTACTTC.

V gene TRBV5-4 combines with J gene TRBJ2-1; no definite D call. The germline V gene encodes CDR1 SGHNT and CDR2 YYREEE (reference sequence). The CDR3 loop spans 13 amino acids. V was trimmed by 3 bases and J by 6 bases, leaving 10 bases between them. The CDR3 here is CASSYIGPNEQFF. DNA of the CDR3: TGTGCCAGCAGCTATATCGGCCCCAATGAGCAGTTCTTC. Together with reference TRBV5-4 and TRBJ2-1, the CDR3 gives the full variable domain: ETGVTQSPTHLIKTRGQQVTLRCSSQSGHNTVSWYQQALGQGPQFIFQYYREEENGRGNFPPRFSGLQFPNYSSELNVNALELDDSALYLCASSYIGPNEQFFGPGTRLTVL.

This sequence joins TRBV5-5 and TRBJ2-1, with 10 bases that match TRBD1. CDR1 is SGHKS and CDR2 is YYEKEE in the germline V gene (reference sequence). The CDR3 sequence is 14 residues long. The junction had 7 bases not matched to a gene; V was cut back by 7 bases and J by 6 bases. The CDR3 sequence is CASGPGTGVNEQFF. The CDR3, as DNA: TGTGCCAGCGGGCCGGGGACAGGGGTCAATGAGCAGTTCTTC.

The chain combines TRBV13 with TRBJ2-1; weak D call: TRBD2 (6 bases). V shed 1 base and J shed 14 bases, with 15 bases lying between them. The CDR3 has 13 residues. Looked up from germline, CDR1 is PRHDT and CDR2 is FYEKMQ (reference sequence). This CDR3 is CASSLARRGEEFF. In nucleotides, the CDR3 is TGTGCCAGCAGCTTAGCCCGAAGAGGGGAGGAGTTCTTC.

The CDR3 here is CASSRQGLGEQYF. The CDR3 DNA reads as TGTGCCAGCAGTCGACAGGGACTTGGCGAGCAGTACTTC. The chain is built from TRBV7-8 and TRBJ2-7; D might be TRBD1 (7 bases). Trimming took off 6 bases at V and 6 bases at J, with 15 bases between the two ends. The CDR3 runs 13 residues. In germline, CDR1 is SGHVS, CDR2 FQNEAQ.